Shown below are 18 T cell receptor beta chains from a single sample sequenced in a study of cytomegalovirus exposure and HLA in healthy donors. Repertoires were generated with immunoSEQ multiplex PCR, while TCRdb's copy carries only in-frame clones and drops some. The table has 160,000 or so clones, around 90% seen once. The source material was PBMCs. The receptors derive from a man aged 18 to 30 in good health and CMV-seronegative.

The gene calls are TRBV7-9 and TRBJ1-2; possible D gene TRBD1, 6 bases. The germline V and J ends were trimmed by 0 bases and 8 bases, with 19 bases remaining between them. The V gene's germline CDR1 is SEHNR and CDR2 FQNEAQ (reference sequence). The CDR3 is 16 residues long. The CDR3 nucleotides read TGTGCCAGCAGCTTAGCCCCCCCGGACAGCAAGGACGGCTACACCTTC. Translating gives CASSLAPPDSKDGYTF.

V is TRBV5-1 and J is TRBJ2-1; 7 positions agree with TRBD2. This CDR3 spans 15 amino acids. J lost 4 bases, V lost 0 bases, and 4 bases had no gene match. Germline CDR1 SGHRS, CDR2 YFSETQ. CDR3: CASSLAAGEYNEQFF. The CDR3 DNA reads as TGCGCCAGCAGCTTGGCGGCGGGGGAGTACAATGAGCAGTTCTTC.

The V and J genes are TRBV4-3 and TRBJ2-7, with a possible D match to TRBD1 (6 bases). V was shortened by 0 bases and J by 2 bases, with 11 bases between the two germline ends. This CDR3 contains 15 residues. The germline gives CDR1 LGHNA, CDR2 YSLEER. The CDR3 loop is CASSQEADRTYEQYF. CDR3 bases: TGCGCCAGCAGCCAAGAAGCTGACAGGACCTACGAGCAGTACTTC.

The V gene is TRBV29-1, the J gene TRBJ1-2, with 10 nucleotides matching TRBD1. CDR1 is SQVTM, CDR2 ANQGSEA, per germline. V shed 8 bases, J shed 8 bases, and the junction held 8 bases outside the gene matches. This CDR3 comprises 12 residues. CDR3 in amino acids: CSIRDRGYGYTF. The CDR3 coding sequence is TGCAGCATCCGGGACAGGGGATACGGCTACACCTTC.

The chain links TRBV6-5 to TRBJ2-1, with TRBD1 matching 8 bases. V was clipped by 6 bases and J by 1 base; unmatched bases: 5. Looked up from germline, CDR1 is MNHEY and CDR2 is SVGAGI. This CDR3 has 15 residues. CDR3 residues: CASRMGQVSYNEQFF. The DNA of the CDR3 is TGTGCCAGCAGAATGGGACAGGTTTCCTACAATGAGCAGTTCTTC.

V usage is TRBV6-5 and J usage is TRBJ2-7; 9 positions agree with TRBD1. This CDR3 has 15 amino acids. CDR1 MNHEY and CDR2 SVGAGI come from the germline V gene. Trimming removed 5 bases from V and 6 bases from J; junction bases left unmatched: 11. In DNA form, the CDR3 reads TGTGCCAGCAGTCTCTACCCGGGGACAGGGATCGAGCAGTACTTC. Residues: CASSLYPGTGIEQYF.

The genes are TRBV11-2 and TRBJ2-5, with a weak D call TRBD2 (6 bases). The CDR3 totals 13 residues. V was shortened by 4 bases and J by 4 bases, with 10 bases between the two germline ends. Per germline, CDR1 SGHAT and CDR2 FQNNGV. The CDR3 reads CASSWGVSETQYF. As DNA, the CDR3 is TGTGCCAGCAGCTGGGGGGTGTCAGAGACCCAGTACTTC.

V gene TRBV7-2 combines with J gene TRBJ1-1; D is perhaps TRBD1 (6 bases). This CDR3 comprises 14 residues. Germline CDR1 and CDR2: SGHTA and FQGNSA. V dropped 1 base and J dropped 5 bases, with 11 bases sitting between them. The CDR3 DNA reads TGTGCCAGCAGCTTAGTTAAGGGGGAGACTGAAGCTTTCTTT. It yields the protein CASSLVKGETEAFF.

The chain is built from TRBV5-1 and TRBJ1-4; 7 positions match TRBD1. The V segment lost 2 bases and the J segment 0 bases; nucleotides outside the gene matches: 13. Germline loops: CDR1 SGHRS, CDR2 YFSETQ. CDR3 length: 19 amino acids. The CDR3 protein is CASSFGTDHVFATNEKLFF. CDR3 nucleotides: TGCGCCAGCAGCTTCGGGACAGATCACGTATTTGCAACTAATGAAAAACTGTTTTTT.

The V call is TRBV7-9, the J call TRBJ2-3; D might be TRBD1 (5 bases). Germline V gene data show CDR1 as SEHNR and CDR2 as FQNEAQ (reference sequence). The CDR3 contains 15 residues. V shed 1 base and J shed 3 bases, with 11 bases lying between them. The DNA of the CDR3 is TGTGCCAGCAGCTTAGTAAAGGGGTCTACAGATACGCAGTATTTT. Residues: CASSLVKGSTDTQYF. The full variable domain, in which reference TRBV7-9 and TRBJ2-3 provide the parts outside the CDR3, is DTGVSQNPRHKITKRGQNVTFRCDPISEHNRLYWYRQTLGQGPEFLTYFQNEAQLEKSRLLSDRFSAERPKGSFSTLEIQRTEQGDSAMYLCASSLVKGSTDTQYFGPGTRLTVL.

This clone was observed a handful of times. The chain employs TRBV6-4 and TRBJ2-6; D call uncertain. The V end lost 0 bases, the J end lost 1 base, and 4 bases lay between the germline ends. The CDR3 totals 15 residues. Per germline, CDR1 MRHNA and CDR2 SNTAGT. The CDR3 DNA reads TGTGCCAGCAGTGACTCACAATCTGGGGCCAACGTCCTGACTTTC. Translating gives CASSDSQSGANVLTF.

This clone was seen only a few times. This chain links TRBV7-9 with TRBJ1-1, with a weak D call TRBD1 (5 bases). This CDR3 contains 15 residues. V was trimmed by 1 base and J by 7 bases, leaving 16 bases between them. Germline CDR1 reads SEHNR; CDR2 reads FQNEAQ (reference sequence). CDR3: CASSLGGRDPIEAFF. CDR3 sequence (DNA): TGTGCCAGCAGCTTAGGGGGGAGGGATCCTATTGAAGCTTTCTTT. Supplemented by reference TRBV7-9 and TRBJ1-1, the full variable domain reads DTGVSQNPRHKITKRGQNVTFRCDPISEHNRLYWYRQTLGQGPEFLTYFQNEAQLEKSRLLSDRFSAERPKGSFSTLEIQRTEQGDSAMYLCASSLGGRDPIEAFFGQGTRLTVV.

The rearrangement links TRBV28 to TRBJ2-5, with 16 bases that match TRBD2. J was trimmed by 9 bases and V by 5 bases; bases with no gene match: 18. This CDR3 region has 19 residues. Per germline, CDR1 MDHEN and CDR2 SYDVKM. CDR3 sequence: CASSPYPGLAGGPEVAQYF. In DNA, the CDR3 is TGTGCCAGCAGTCCATACCCGGGACTAGCGGGGGGGCCCGAAGTGGCCCAGTACTTC.

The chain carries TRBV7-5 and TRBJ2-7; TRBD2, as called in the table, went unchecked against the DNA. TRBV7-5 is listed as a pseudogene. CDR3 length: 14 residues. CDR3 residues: CVRSLVSETYEQYV. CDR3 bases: TGTGTCAGAAGCTTAGTCTCGGAGACTTACGAGCAGTACGTC.

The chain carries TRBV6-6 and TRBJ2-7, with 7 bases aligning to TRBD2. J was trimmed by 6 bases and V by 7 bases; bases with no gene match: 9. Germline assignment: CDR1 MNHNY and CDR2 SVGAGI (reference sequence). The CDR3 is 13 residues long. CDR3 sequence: CASTAGEVSEQYF. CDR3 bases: TGTGCCAGCACTGCGGGAGAAGTCAGCGAGCAGTACTTC.

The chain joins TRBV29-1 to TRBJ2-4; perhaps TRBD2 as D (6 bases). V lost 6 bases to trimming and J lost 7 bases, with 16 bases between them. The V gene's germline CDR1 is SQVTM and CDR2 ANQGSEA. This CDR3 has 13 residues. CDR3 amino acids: CSVAAGTENIQYF. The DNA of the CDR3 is TGCAGCGTCGCTGCGGGAACCGAGAACATTCAGTACTTC.

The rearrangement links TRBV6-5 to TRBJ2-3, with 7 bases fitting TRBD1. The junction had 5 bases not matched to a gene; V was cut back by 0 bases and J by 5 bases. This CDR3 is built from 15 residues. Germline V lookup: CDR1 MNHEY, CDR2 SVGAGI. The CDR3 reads CASSYSDRVGDTQYF. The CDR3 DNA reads TGTGCCAGCAGTTACTCCGACAGGGTTGGAGATACGCAGTATTTT.

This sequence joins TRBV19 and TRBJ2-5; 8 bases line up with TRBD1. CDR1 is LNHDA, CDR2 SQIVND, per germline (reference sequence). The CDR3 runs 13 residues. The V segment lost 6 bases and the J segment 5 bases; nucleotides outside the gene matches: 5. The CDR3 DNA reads TGTGCCAGTAGGACAGGGGAGTTTGAGACCCAGTACTTC. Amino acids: CASRTGEFETQYF.